Listed below are T cell receptor beta chains from one sample, sequenced in a study of T-cell reconstitution after alpha-beta-depleted transplantation in children. One entry per CDR3 protein, called by TCRdb with MiXCR from the PCR reads. The sample comprises approximately 400,000 distinct CDR3 sequences, 16% of which are singletons, and roughly 27% rests with the top ten. Here the sequenced sample was PBMCs, mostly from graft donor cells, taken 360 days after TCRalphabeta/CD19-depleted stem cell transplant. These receptors were collected from a boy in the first two years of life who had a stem cell transplant for Wiskott-Aldrich syndrome, so the T cells may come from the graft donor. The CDR3 runs from the conserved cysteine through the conserved F or W. Each record gives: V gene, clone size, J gene, D gene, CDR3 DNA, CDR3 protein. D genes are given only for firm matches. Clone size is not always given. Where it is, it says once, few, many or a class for expanded clones.

TRBV20-1	-	TRBJ2-1	-	TGCAGTGCTTGGGAGAATGAGCAGTTCTTC	CSAWENEQFF
TRBV4-1	-	TRBJ2-7	-	TGCGCCAGCAGCCAAGACCAGGACCGAGGCTACGAGCAGTACTTC	CASSQDQDRGYEQYF
TRBV9	-	TRBJ2-3	-	TGTGCCAGCAGCGTAGATGCGGGCGGGTCCACAGATACGCAGTATTTT	CASSVDAGGSTDTQYF
TRBV13	few	TRBJ2-1	-	TGTGCCAGCAGCTTTTCTCTAGCGATCTACAATGAGCAGTTCTTC	CASSFSLAIYNEQFF
TRBV5-1	-	TRBJ2-7	-	TGCGCCAGCAGCGTGGAGAAGCACGCCGAGCAGTACTTC	CASSVEKHAEQYF
TRBV3-1	-	TRBJ2-7	-	TGTGCCAGCAGCCAAGGACGCAAGTGGGGGGGCGGAAGCTCCTACGAGCAGTACTTC	CASSQGRKWGGGSSYEQYF
TRBV10-3	many	TRBJ2-5	TRBD2	TGTGCCACCATGACTAGCGGGGAGGAGACCCAGTACTTC	CATMTSGEETQYF
TRBV30	-	TRBJ1-1	TRBD1	TGTGCCTGGAGTGACAGGGGGTATACTGAAGCTTTCTTT	CAWSDRGYTEAFF
TRBV4-3	-	TRBJ2-1	-	TGCGCCAGCAGCCAAGGGCGGAGCTCCTACAATGAGCAGTTCTTC	CASSQGRSSYNEQFF
TRBV20-1	-	TRBJ2-5	-	TGCAGTGCCCTGACCCTAGAGACCCAGTACTTC	CSALTLETQYF
TRBV20-1	many	TRBJ2-3	-	TGCAGTGCTTTCCCCGGGACGGACCTCACAGATACGCAGTATTTT	CSAFPGTDLTDTQYF
TRBV13	few	TRBJ2-1	-	TGTGCCAGCAGCGGACCTACGGGTGAGCAGTTCTTC	CASSGPTGEQFF
TRBV20-1	few	TRBJ2-4	-	TGCAGTGCAGTTAGTGGGGGTGGAACCAAAAACATTCAGTACTTC	CSAVSGGGTKNIQYF